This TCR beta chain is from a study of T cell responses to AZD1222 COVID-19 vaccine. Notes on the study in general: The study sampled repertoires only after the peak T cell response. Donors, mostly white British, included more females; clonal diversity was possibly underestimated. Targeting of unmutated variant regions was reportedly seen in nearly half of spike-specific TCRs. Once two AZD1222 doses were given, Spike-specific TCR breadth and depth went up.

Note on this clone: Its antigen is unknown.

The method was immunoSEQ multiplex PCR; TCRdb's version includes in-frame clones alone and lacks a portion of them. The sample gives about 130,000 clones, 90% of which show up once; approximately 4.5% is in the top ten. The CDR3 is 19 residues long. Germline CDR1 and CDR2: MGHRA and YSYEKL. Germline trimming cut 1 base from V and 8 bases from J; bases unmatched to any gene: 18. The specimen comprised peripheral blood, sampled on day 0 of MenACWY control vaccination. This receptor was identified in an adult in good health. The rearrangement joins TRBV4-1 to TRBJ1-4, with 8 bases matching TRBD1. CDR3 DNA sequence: TGCGCCAGCAGCCAAGGACAGGGCAGGGGGCGGTCACGGTCAGAAAAACTGTTTTTT. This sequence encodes CASSQGQGRGRSRSEKLFF.